Below are 32 T cell receptor beta chains sequenced from a single sample in a study of Ad26.COV2.S vaccination and SARS-CoV-2 variants. Generated by immunoSEQ multiplex PCR, the TCRdb table keeps only in-frame clones and is missing some. The sample shows about 320,000 clones, around 84% of them seen only once. Indicated treatment: approximately 18 received Ad26.COV2.S at low or high dose, single or two shots; 5 received placebo; per-sample allocation not given. It was on day 63 after the first vaccine or placebo injection that samples were taken. The material was peripheral blood, obtained in a trial of Ad26.COV2.S vaccine versus placebo. The receptors were sampled from a person aged 18-65 years who received the Ad26.COV2.S COVID-19 vaccine or a placebo.

The chain is built from TRBV6-5 and TRBJ2-7; 7 bases are a match to TRBD1. The CDR3 loop spans 15 amino acids. The germline gives CDR1 MNHEY, CDR2 SVGAGI. J lost 3 bases, V lost 4 bases, and 9 bases had no gene match. The CDR3 here is CASSLSDRANYEQYF. The CDR3 DNA is TGTGCCAGCAGTTTATCCGACAGGGCGAACTACGAGCAGTACTTC.

Written as DNA, the CDR3 is TGTGCCAGCTCCCTCGGATCTCAAGAGACCCAGTACTTC. This encodes CASSLGSQETQYF. The chain links TRBV18 to TRBJ2-5; D not resolved. The CDR3 has 13 amino acids. CDR1 KGHSH and CDR2 LQKENI come from the germline V gene. Trimming took off 6 bases at V and 2 bases at J, with 10 bases between the two ends.

This clone appeared a single time. This chain joins TRBV6-5 and TRBJ2-7; 7 bases align to TRBD1. The CDR3 loop spans 15 amino acids. Looked up from germline, CDR1 is MNHEY and CDR2 is SVGAGI. V shed 6 bases, J shed 1 base, and the junction held 9 bases outside the gene matches. As DNA, the CDR3 is TGTGCCAGCAGCTTAGGACAGGTATTTTCCTACGAGCAGTACTTC. It encodes CASSLGQVFSYEQYF.

The rearrangement uses TRBV2 and TRBJ1-2; TRBD1 might be the D (5 bases). The V gene lost 3 bases and the J gene lost 8 bases, with 16 bases spanning the gap. This CDR3 spans 14 amino acids. Germline CDR1 is SNHLY and CDR2 is FYNNEI. CDR3 sequence: CASSEGVWGEGYTF. CDR3 DNA: TGTGCCAGCAGTGAGGGTGTCTGGGGGGAAGGCTACACCTTC. The complete variable domain, with remaining parts taken from reference TRBV2 and TRBJ1-2, reads EPEVTQTPSHQVTQMGQEVILRCVPISNHLYFYWYRQILGQKVEFLVSFYNNEISEKSEIFDDQFSVERPDGSNFTLKIRSTKLEDSAMYFCASSEGVWGEGYTFGSGTRLTVV.

The rearrangement uses TRBV12-3 or TRBV12-4 and TRBJ1-2, with 9 bases identical to TRBD1. This CDR3 comprises 12 residues. V gave up 6 bases and J gave up 5 bases; unmatched junction bases: 1. DNA of the CDR3: TGTGCCAGCAGGGGGACAGGGTATGGCTACACCTTC. Translated: CASRGTGYGYTF.

In this sample, this clone turned up a few times. The gene calls are TRBV5-6 and TRBJ2-2; 7 bases are shared with TRBD1. Unmatched junction bases numbered 2, after V lost 2 bases and J lost 1 base. Germline CDR1 reads SGHDT; CDR2 reads YYEEEE. The CDR3 runs 15 residues. The CDR3 nucleotides read TGTGCCAGCAGCTTATACAGGGGGAACACCGGGGAGCTGTTTTTT. This gives the protein CASSLYRGNTGELFF.

This clone was detected only once. The chain joins TRBV3-1 (or the pseudogene TRBV3-2) to TRBJ1-6; D might be TRBD1 (6 bases). The CDR3 consists of 18 residues. Deletions cut 0 bases from V and 10 bases from J, with 22 bases between. Germline CDR1 and CDR2: LGHDT and YNNKEL (reference sequence). CDR3 in amino acids: CASSQDCNFRDKGSPLHF. The DNA for the CDR3 is TGTGCCAGCAGCCAAGATTGTAACTTTAGGGACAAAGGGTCACCCCTCCACTTT.

The genes are TRBV7-2 and TRBJ2-3; D is possibly TRBD1 (6 bases). Per the germline V gene, CDR1 is SGHTA and CDR2 is FQGNSA. The V and J ends lost 5 bases and 2 bases respectively, with 23 bases between them. This CDR3 contains 18 residues. CDR3 residues: CASSPKGQTLLPTDTQYF. The CDR3 nucleotides are TGTGCCAGCAGCCCTAAAGGACAGACCCTACTACCCACAGATACGCAGTATTTT.

The rearrangement links TRBV5-4 to TRBJ2-1; D tentatively reads TRBD1 or TRBD2 (5 bases each). There are 14 residues in the CDR3. Germline values: CDR1 SGHNT, CDR2 YYREEE (reference sequence). V was cut by 4 bases and J by 7 bases, with 15 bases left in between. CDR3 coding DNA: TGTGCCAGCAGCGTTACCTCGGGGCCTAATGAGCAGTTCTTC. It yields the protein CASSVTSGPNEQFF.

J is TRBJ1-1 and V is TRBV19; D is unresolved. Trimming took off 5 bases at V and 4 bases at J, with 14 bases between the two ends. Germline-derived CDR1 and CDR2 are LNHDA and SQIVND (reference sequence). The CDR3 length is 14 residues. In nucleotides, the CDR3 is TGTGCCAGTAGTCCCAAAGGACGCGGCACTGAAGCTTTCTTT. This encodes CASSPKGRGTEAFF.

The rearrangement links TRBV23-1 to TRBJ1-5; D gene uncertain. TRBV23-1 is given ORF status, its function remaining uncertain. The CDR3 has 14 amino acids. V was shortened by 7 bases and J by 0 bases, with 10 bases between the two germline ends. CDR3 nucleotides: TGCGCCAGCACAAAGATATATAGCAATCAGCCCCAGCATTTT. It translates to CASTKIYSNQPQHF.

The J gene is TRBJ2-1, the V gene TRBV6-4; 11 bases are a match to TRBD1. V lost 4 bases to trimming and J lost 4 bases; unmatched junction nucleotides: 3. Germline values: CDR1 MRHNA, CDR2 SNTAGT. This CDR3 has 15 residues. CDR3 DNA sequence: TGTGCCAGCAGTGGAGGGACAGGGGGATACAATGAGCAGTTCTTC. It encodes CASSGGTGGYNEQFF.

This chain joins TRBV5-5 and TRBJ2-6; the D gene is possibly TRBD1 (6 bases). Trimming removed 0 bases at V and 1 base at J, with 11 bases between. The CDR3 extends over 17 amino acids. Germline V gene sequence: CDR1 SGHKS, CDR2 YYEKEE (reference sequence). In DNA, the CDR3 is TGTGCCAGCAGCTTGGGCAGGGGAATGTCTGGGGCCAACGTCCTGACTTTC. Translating gives CASSLGRGMSGANVLTF.

This clone was counted a single time. The rearrangement joins TRBV11-2 to TRBJ2-5, with no clear D. Germline loops: CDR1 SGHAT, CDR2 FQNNGV. V lost 3 bases and J 5 bases, leaving 13 bases between the germline ends. The CDR3 is 14 residues long. The CDR3, as DNA: TGTGCCAGCAGCTTTTCCAGGTTCGAGGAGACCCAGTACTTC. Translated, it gives CASSFSRFEETQYF.

V is TRBV5-1 and J is TRBJ1-2, with 9 bases that match TRBD1. Germline V gene data show CDR1 as SGHRS and CDR2 as YFSETQ. Trimming took 0 bases from V and 2 from J; bases not matched to a gene: 5. The length of the CDR3 is 16 residues. The CDR3: CASSLAAGQGNYGYTF. CDR3 DNA sequence: TGCGCCAGCAGCTTGGCCGCGGGACAGGGAAACTATGGCTACACCTTC.

J is TRBJ1-4 and V is TRBV3-1 (or the pseudogene TRBV3-2); D perhaps matches TRBD1 (5 bases). V dropped 1 base and J dropped 8 bases, with 14 bases sitting between them. The CDR3 loop spans 15 amino acids. The V gene's germline CDR1 is LGHDT and CDR2 YNNKEL (reference sequence). The CDR3, as DNA: TGTGCCAGCAGCCAAGTTCTGGGGCAGCGGGAAAAACTGTTTTTT. Amino acids: CASSQVLGQREKLFF.

Comment on this clone: One end of the junction is discordant with germline, which a read error may explain. This chain joins TRBV27 and TRBJ1-2, with D maybe TRBD1 (6 bases). This CDR3 is 13 amino acids long. The germline CDR1 and CDR2 sequences are MNHEY and SMNVEV (reference sequence). CDR3 protein: CASSLSRGYGYTF. The DNA for the CDR3 is TGTGCCAGCAGTCTATCCAGGGGCTATGGCTACACCTTC.

The V call is TRBV6-1, the J call TRBJ2-5; TRBD2 aligns across 11 bases. This CDR3 comprises 16 residues. Germline V lookup: CDR1 MNHNS, CDR2 SASEGT. Losses at the gene ends were 4 bases for V and 4 bases for J; bases not matched to a gene: 8. CDR3 in DNA: TGTGCCAGCAGTGTGGGTAGCGGGGGGGCTGCAGAGACCCAGTACTTC. Protein: CASSVGSGGAAETQYF.

This chain joins TRBV10-3 and TRBJ1-2; TRBD1 matches 7 bases. The length of the CDR3 is 16 residues. The germline V gene encodes CDR1 ENHRY and CDR2 SYGVKD. Unmatched junction bases numbered 12, after V lost 6 bases and J lost 2 bases. CDR3 DNA sequence: TGTGCCATCAGACAAACGACAGGGAAAGCCAACTATGGCTACACCTTC. It codes for CAIRQTTGKANYGYTF.

This sequence joins TRBV5-1 and TRBJ1-2, with unresolved D. V lost 2 bases and J 7 bases, leaving 15 bases between the germline ends. Looked up from germline, CDR1 is SGHRS and CDR2 is YFSETQ. The CDR3 is made up of 14 amino acids. This CDR3 is CASSLALSKGGYTF. CDR3 sequence (DNA): TGCGCCAGCAGCTTAGCTCTCTCGAAGGGTGGCTACACCTTC.

The chain joins TRBV6-5 to TRBJ2-5; 10 bases map to TRBD1. Germline trimming cut 7 bases from V and 5 bases from J; bases unmatched to any gene: 4. This CDR3 is built from 13 residues. CDR1 MNHEY and CDR2 SVGAGI come from the germline V gene. CDR3 bases: TGTGCCAGCATTAGGGACAGGGGTGAGACCCAGTACTTC. This gives the protein CASIRDRGETQYF.

This chain uses TRBV11-2 with TRBJ2-1; 8 bases agree with TRBD2. Germline V lookup: CDR1 SGHAT, CDR2 FQNNGV. The CDR3 consists of 15 residues. J lost 9 bases, V lost 5 bases, and 12 bases had no gene match. The CDR3 region is CASSPRGGGLGEQFF. In DNA form, the CDR3 reads TGTGCCAGCAGCCCGCGGGGCGGGGGGTTGGGTGAGCAGTTCTTC.

This chain connects TRBV6-1 to TRBJ2-1; TRBD2 might be the D (6 bases). CDR3 length equals 15 residues. CDR1 and CDR2 from the germline V gene are MNHNS and SASEGT. Trimming took 3 bases from V and 4 from J, leaving 13 bases between them. CDR3 nucleotides: TGTGCCAGCAGTGAGGGGGGTTGGGGTTACAATGAGCAGTTCTTC. It specifies CASSEGGWGYNEQFF.

V is TRBV3-1 (or the pseudogene TRBV3-2) and J is TRBJ2-1; 9 nucleotides line up with TRBD1. The CDR3 has 14 residues. Germline CDR1 LGHDT, CDR2 YNNKEL (reference sequence). Trimming at V came to 5 bases and at J to 7 bases, leaving 6 bases not matched to a gene. DNA of the CDR3: TGTGCCAGCAGCTTCCTCGACAGGGGGAATGAGCAGTTCTTC. Its protein product is CASSFLDRGNEQFF.

Worth noting for this clone: The sample holds other DNA sequences that translate to the same CDR3. The J gene is TRBJ1-1, the V gene TRBV11-2; TRBD1 is a possible D gene (5 bases). The CDR3 has 12 residues. CDR1 is SGHAT and CDR2 is FQNNGV in the germline V gene. The germline V and J ends were trimmed by 1 base and 7 bases, with 7 bases remaining between them. The CDR3 DNA reads as TGTGCCAGCAGCTTAGGGGGACTTGAAGCTTTCTTT. This encodes CASSLGGLEAFF.

The CDR3 DNA reads TGTGCCAGCAGCAGGCGCTCTGGGGCCAACGTCCTGACTTTC. It encodes CASSRRSGANVLTF. The chain recombines TRBV14 with TRBJ2-6; D is undetermined. V lost 5 bases and J 0 bases, leaving 5 bases between the germline ends. The germline CDR1 and CDR2 sequences are SGHDN and FVKESK. This CDR3 contains 14 residues.

The table lists this clone with a count of one. The chain carries TRBV4-3 and TRBJ1-5; 10 bases map to TRBD1. CDR3 length: 16 residues. Trimming at V came to 0 bases and at J to 6 bases, leaving 5 bases not matched to a gene. Per the germline V gene, CDR1 is LGHNA and CDR2 is YSLEER. CDR3 residues: CASSQDWDRGFQPQHF. CDR3 sequence (DNA): TGCGCCAGCAGCCAAGACTGGGACAGGGGCTTTCAGCCCCAGCATTTT.

The V gene is TRBV7-9, the J gene TRBJ2-5; either TRBD1 or TRBD2 may fit D (5 bases each). The germline CDR1 and CDR2 sequences are SEHNR and FQNEAQ (reference sequence). V was trimmed by 1 base and J by 3 bases, leaving 24 bases between them. The CDR3 extends over 19 amino acids. The CDR3 sequence: CASSLVRQGASWGKETQYF. The DNA for the CDR3 is TGTGCCAGCAGCTTAGTTCGGCAAGGGGCGAGTTGGGGGAAAGAGACCCAGTACTTC.

This clone was counted only a few times. The chain carries TRBV30 and TRBJ1-5; D is uncertain. The V end lost 1 base, the J end lost 9 bases, and 10 bases lay between the germline ends. Germline V CDR1 and CDR2: GTSNPN, SVGIG (reference sequence). This CDR3 has 12 residues. In nucleotides, the CDR3 is TGTGCCTGGAGTGCCGGAGGTGGGCCCCAGCATTTT. This translates into CAWSAGGGPQHF.

V usage is TRBV21-1 and J usage is TRBJ1-4; TRBD1 is taken as the D call from the table, unchecked against the DNA. TRBV21-1 is recorded as a pseudogene. The CDR3 totals 17 residues. CDR3 in amino acids: CASSKAVRGATNEKLFF. CDR3 sequence (DNA): TGTGCCAGCAGCAAAGCGGTCAGGGGAGCAACTAATGAAAAACTGTTTTTT.

The chain carries TRBV9 and TRBJ1-4, with D unclear. Trimming took 2 bases from V and 5 from J, leaving 10 bases between them. Germline V CDR1 and CDR2: SGDLS, YYNGEE. CDR3 length: 14 residues. The CDR3 is CASSVGPGNEKLFF. The CDR3 DNA sequence: TGTGCCAGCAGCGTTGGGCCAGGCAATGAAAAACTGTTTTTT.

The rearrangement links TRBV7-9 to TRBJ1-4, with 8 positions matching TRBD1. Trimming took 4 bases from V and 7 from J; bases not matched to a gene: 8. This CDR3 comprises 15 residues. Per the germline V gene, CDR1 is SEHNR and CDR2 is FQNEAQ (reference sequence). This CDR3 reads CASSYQGARGEKLFF. For the CDR3, the DNA is TGTGCCAGCAGCTACCAGGGGGCGCGGGGTGAAAAACTGTTTTTT. Variable domain in full (rest from reference TRBV7-9 and TRBJ1-4): DTGVSQNPRHKITKRGQNVTFRCDPISEHNRLYWYRQTLGQGPEFLTYFQNEAQLEKSRLLSDRFSAERPKGSFSTLEIQRTEQGDSAMYLCASSYQGARGEKLFFGSGTQLSVL.